This T cell receptor (beta chain) was observed in a study of cytomegalovirus exposure and HLA in healthy donors. Study context: Earlier, some 200 million T cells were analyzed, and more than 100 million unique TCR beta sequences were found among them. Broader study findings: In a later analysis, an Asian-associated ancestry cluster reportedly showed fewer N-insertions than the approximately 700-donor mean. The authors enumerated around 150 TCR beta chains as linked to cytomegalovirus. In presence/absence analyses, roughly uniform sequencing depth across donors was assumed.

PCR involved 60 Vbeta and 13 Jbeta primers. Sequencing was performed with immunoSEQ multiplex PCR; in TCRdb, only in-frame clones are kept and a portion is missing. Of about 200,000 clones listed, 65% to 90% are singletons. Trimming stripped 0 bases from V and 2 bases from J, with 11 bases between. Germline-derived CDR1 and CDR2 are MGHRA and YSYEKL. This CDR3 comprises 16 residues. With regard to this clone: Its antigen remains unknown.

The clonotype was recovered from a woman between 50 and 59 years old in good health and CMV-seronegative. The J gene is TRBJ1-5, the V gene TRBV4-1; D is possibly TRBD1 (6 bases). Material for sequencing was PBMCs. CDR3 protein: CASSQDLDSRNQPQHF. The CDR3 DNA follows: TGCGCCAGCAGCCAAGATCTGGACAGTCGCAATCAGCCCCAGCATTTT.